This entry lists 26 T cell receptor beta chains sequenced from one sample in a study of PD-L1 blockade in urothelial cancer. Noted time point: peripheral blood 6 weeks after treatment start. Here immunoSEQ multiplex PCR was the method, and the copy in TCRdb shows in-frame clones only, minus some. The sample contains more than 45,000 clones, 70% to 90% of which appear only once. Sample: PBMCs, taken around atezolizumab (anti-PD-L1) treatment. The receptors were gathered from a man aged 65-85 years with urothelial cancer.

The chain couples TRBV2 to TRBJ2-7; D is unresolved. The V end was cut by 4 bases, the J end by 3 bases, with 16 bases between. The CDR3 sequence is 15 residues long. Per the germline V gene, CDR1 is SNHLY and CDR2 is FYNNEI. CDR3 sequence: CASSGLDPDGYEQYF. As DNA, the CDR3 is TGTGCCAGCAGTGGCCTAGACCCAGATGGCTACGAGCAGTACTTC.

This clone appeared once. DNA of the CDR3: TGCGCCAGCAGCTTGGTCGTCAGGGAGGGTATAGGCTCGGGTGTGAAGCAGTTCTTC. It yields the protein CASSLVVREGIGSGVKQFF. This chain connects TRBV5-1 to TRBJ2-1; 7 bases agree with TRBD2. Germline-derived CDR1 and CDR2 are SGHRS and YFSETQ. J lost 11 bases, V lost 0 bases, and 23 bases had no gene match. This CDR3 has 19 amino acids.

The rearrangement links TRBV5-1 to TRBJ2-5; D may be TRBD2 (6 bases). The CDR3 sequence is 16 residues long. Germline V gives CDR1 SGHRS, CDR2 YFSETQ. The V end lost 6 bases, the J end lost 4 bases, and 22 bases lay between the germline ends. This chain's CDR3 is CASTGGTPSFAETQYF. DNA for the CDR3: TGCGCCAGCACCGGCGGGACCCCTTCCTTCGCAGAGACCCAGTACTTC.

The gene calls are TRBV28 and TRBJ1-5; D is unresolved. The CDR3 spans 14 residues. V shed 1 base and J shed 9 bases, with 13 bases lying between them. Germline CDR1 reads MDHEN; CDR2 reads SYDVKM. In DNA, the CDR3 is TGTGCCAGCAGTTTATCGGGTAGTTCACGGCCCCAGCATTTT. Translated, it gives CASSLSGSSRPQHF.

The rearrangement links TRBV2 to TRBJ1-5; D possibly corresponds to TRBD1 (6 bases). V shed 3 bases and J shed 3 bases, with 9 bases lying between them. Germline V gene data show CDR1 as SNHLY and CDR2 as FYNNEI. The CDR3 has 14 amino acids. CDR3 in amino acids: CASSEGTPNQPQHF. CDR3 bases: TGTGCCAGCAGTGAGGGGACACCCAATCAGCCCCAGCATTTT.

The rearrangement joins TRBV28 to TRBJ1-5, with D maybe TRBD1 (5 bases). The CDR3 length is 15 residues. Germline V gene sequence: CDR1 MDHEN, CDR2 SYDVKM. Trimming stripped 4 bases from V and 0 bases from J, with 10 bases between. CDR3 DNA: TGTGCCAGCAGTTATGACAGCTCTAGCAATCAGCCCCAGCATTTT. It encodes CASSYDSSSNQPQHF.

V is TRBV9 and J is TRBJ2-3, with 8 bases lining up with TRBD1. The germline gives CDR1 SGDLS, CDR2 YYNGEE. J gave up 1 base and V 3 bases, and 4 bases lay outside the gene matches. This CDR3 spans 15 amino acids. CDR3 nucleotides: TGTGCCAGCAGCGCCCGGACAGGGCGCACAGATACGCAGTATTTT. It codes for CASSARTGRTDTQYF.

The chain employs TRBV5-1 and TRBJ1-3; D remains unclear. Trimming pared 0 bases from V and 0 bases from J, leaving 7 bases between. The CDR3 covers 15 residues. Germline-derived CDR1 and CDR2 are SGHRS and YFSETQ. Here the CDR3 reads CASSLATDSGNTIYF. CDR3 nucleotides: TGCGCCAGCAGCTTGGCTACAGACTCTGGAAACACCATATATTTT.

The gene calls are TRBV5-1 and TRBJ2-7; tentative D call: TRBD1 (6 bases). Germline assignment: CDR1 SGHRS and CDR2 YFSETQ. The V gene lost 6 bases and the J gene lost 3 bases, with 13 bases spanning the gap. The CDR3 sequence is 13 residues long. CDR3 protein: CASKAGDNYEQYF. Here the CDR3 DNA reads TGCGCCAGCAAGGCAGGGGATAACTACGAGCAGTACTTC.

V usage is TRBV28 and J usage is TRBJ2-1; D is uncertain. There are 11 residues in the CDR3. Per the germline V gene, CDR1 is MDHEN and CDR2 is SYDVKM. Trimming removed 2 bases from V and 12 bases from J, with 8 bases in between. CDR3: CASSLLESQFF. The CDR3 bases are TGTGCCAGCAGTTTACTAGAATCGCAGTTCTTC.

The chain employs TRBV10-3 and TRBJ2-3, with 12 bases aligning to TRBD2. This CDR3 comprises 17 residues. CDR1 and CDR2 (germline): ENHRY, SYGVKD. After removal of 0 bases from V and 4 bases from J, the junction contained 5 bases not matched to a gene. The CDR3 DNA sequence: TGTGCCATCAGTGAGTCTACGACTAGCGGGAGCGCAGATACGCAGTATTTT. This translates into CAISESTTSGSADTQYF.

This chain joins TRBV5-6 and TRBJ2-2; 16 nucleotides agree with TRBD2. CDR1 SGHDT and CDR2 YYEEEE come from the germline V gene. The V and J ends lost 4 bases and 5 bases, in that order; junction bases with no gene match: 5. This CDR3 is 17 amino acids long. The CDR3: CASSRGLAGGRTGELFF. Written as DNA, the CDR3 is TGTGCCAGCAGCAGGGGACTAGCGGGAGGGCGTACCGGGGAGCTGTTTTTT. Filled out from reference TRBV5-6 and TRBJ2-2, the complete variable domain reads DAGVTQSPTHLIKTRGQQVTLRCSPKSGHDTVSWYQQALGQGPQFIFQYYEEEERQRGNFPDRFSGHQFPNYSSELNVNALLLGDSALYLCASSRGLAGGRTGELFFGEGSRLTVL.

The J gene is TRBJ1-2, the V gene TRBV2; a weak D match, TRBD1 (6 bases). Trimming left V 2 bases short and J 8 bases short, with 18 bases between. CDR1 is SNHLY and CDR2 is FYNNEI in the germline V gene. This CDR3 has 15 residues. The CDR3 nucleotides are TGTGCCAGCAGTGAATGGAGCGGGGGGCGGTGGGGCTACACCTTC. Amino acid sequence: CASSEWSGGRWGYTF.

This sequence joins TRBV28 and TRBJ2-3; 8 positions agree with TRBD1. The J segment lost 1 base and the V segment lost 4 bases, leaving 4 bases of the junction unmatched. The CDR3 extends over 15 amino acids. CDR1 is MDHEN and CDR2 is SYDVKM in the germline V gene. The CDR3 nucleotides are TGTGCCAGCAGTTCCAGGGGGCAGGGCACAGATACGCAGTATTTT. It is translated as CASSSRGQGTDTQYF.

The chain has TRBV30 and TRBJ2-2; 14 bases fit TRBD2. The V segment lost 7 bases and the J segment 0 bases; nucleotides outside the gene matches: 7. Germline V gene data show CDR1 as GTSNPN and CDR2 as SVGIG (reference sequence). The CDR3 has 17 amino acids. The CDR3 DNA reads as TGTGCCTCCACCGGGACTAGCGGGAGCGCGAACACCGGGGAGCTGTTTTTT. It encodes CASTGTSGSANTGELFF.

This rearrangement joins TRBV18 to TRBJ2-7; TRBD1 matches at 9 bases. Trimming took 5 bases from V and 6 from J; bases not matched to a gene: 11. Germline V CDR1 and CDR2: KGHSH, LQKENI. The CDR3 totals 15 residues. The CDR3 region has the DNA TGTGCCAGCTCATCGGGACAGGGCGCCCAGGGCGAGCAGTACTTC. Translated, it gives CASSSGQGAQGEQYF.

The V gene is TRBV2, the J gene TRBJ1-2; D gene unclear. The CDR3 has 14 amino acids. Germline V CDR1 and CDR2: SNHLY, FYNNEI. V shed 4 bases and J shed 7 bases, with 16 bases lying between them. The CDR3 sequence is CASSVNGGSGGYTF. For the CDR3, the DNA is TGTGCCAGCAGTGTAAATGGAGGGTCGGGTGGCTACACCTTC.

A word on this clone: One junction end does not reproduce the germline sequence, and a read error may be involved. This rearrangement joins TRBV19 to TRBJ1-1; D gene ambiguous. There are 11 residues in the CDR3. CDR1 is LNHDA, CDR2 SQIVND, per germline (reference sequence). The CDR3 DNA reads as TGTGCCAGTAGTCCTCCGGGAACGCTTATCTTT. Protein product: CASSPPGTLIF.

V is TRBV6-5 and J is TRBJ1-2; D gene ambiguous. Trimming took off 0 bases at V and 6 bases at J, with 14 bases between the two ends. The CDR3 covers 15 residues. In germline, CDR1 is MNHEY, CDR2 SVGAGI. The CDR3 is CASSYSSGANDGYTF. As DNA, the CDR3 is TGTGCCAGCAGTTACTCGAGTGGTGCGAATGATGGCTACACCTTC.

J is TRBJ2-3 and V is TRBV19, with 11 bases identical to TRBD2. J was trimmed by 4 bases and V by 6 bases; bases with no gene match: 12. Germline V gives CDR1 LNHDA, CDR2 SQIVND (reference sequence). The CDR3 sequence is 17 residues long. The CDR3 region is CASSRIVSGRASDTQYF. For the CDR3, the DNA is TGTGCCAGTAGCCGAATCGTTAGCGGGAGGGCATCAGATACGCAGTATTTT.

This clone was seen a few times. The V call is TRBV18, the J call TRBJ1-2; 7 nucleotides match TRBD1. The germline gives CDR1 KGHSH, CDR2 LQKENI. J lost 4 bases, V lost 3 bases, and 5 bases had no gene match. The CDR3 runs to 14 residues. CDR3: CASSPSGQAYGYTF. The DNA of the CDR3 is TGTGCCAGCTCACCCAGTGGACAGGCCTATGGCTACACCTTC. Combining the CDR3 with reference TRBV18 and TRBJ1-2 gives the whole variable domain NAGVMQNPRHLVRRRGQEARLRCSPMKGHSHVYWYRQLPEEGLKFMVYLQKENIIDESGMPKERFSAEFPKEGPSILRIQQVVRGDSAAYFCASSPSGQAYGYTFGSGTRLTVV.

The genes are TRBV5-4 and TRBJ1-2, with D perhaps TRBD1 (5 bases). The CDR3 loop spans 13 amino acids. CDR1 is SGHNT, CDR2 YYREEE, per germline (reference sequence). The ends were cut back, 4 bases at V and 8 bases at J, with 15 bases in the middle. CDR3 residues: CASSLGGGRGYTF. The CDR3 DNA reads TGTGCCAGCAGCCTCGGGGGAGGCCGGGGCTACACCTTC.

The V gene is TRBV4-1, the J gene TRBJ2-7, with TRBD1 identical over 7 bases. The CDR3 is 19 amino acids. The trim removed 3 bases at V and 0 bases at J, leaving 17 bases unmatched. Germline V lookup: CDR1 MGHRA, CDR2 YSYEKL. The CDR3 loop reads CASSHVRRQGLSSSYEQYF. CDR3 nucleotide sequence: TGCGCCAGCAGCCACGTTAGGCGACAGGGCCTCTCAAGCTCCTACGAGCAGTACTTC.

This clone was seen only a few times. Other DNA sequences in the sample encode the same CDR3. The V gene is TRBV6-1, the J gene TRBJ1-2; a weak D match, TRBD1 (5 bases). Trimming cost V 8 bases and J 10 bases, with 17 bases left between them. CDR1 is MNHNS, CDR2 SASEGT, per germline. The CDR3 contains 12 residues. The CDR3: CASGGGRGFYTF. The CDR3 coding sequence is TGTGCCAGCGGGGGGGGGAGAGGTTTCTACACCTTC.

V usage is TRBV7-3 and J usage is TRBJ2-2; 11 bases are a match to TRBD2. The CDR3 sequence is 17 residues long. CDR1 is SGHTA, CDR2 FQGTGA, per germline. V shed 6 bases, J shed 8 bases, and the junction held 14 bases outside the gene matches. CDR3 coding DNA: TGTGCCAGCAGACCCTCCGGGACTAGCGGCGTCATTGGGGAGCTGTTTTTT. Translation: CASRPSGTSGVIGELFF.

The chain carries TRBV10-3 and TRBJ2-7; 8 bases match TRBD2. The CDR3 runs 13 residues. The V gene's germline CDR1 is ENHRY and CDR2 SYGVKD. V shed 2 bases, J shed 3 bases, and the junction held 0 bases outside the gene matches. CDR3 loop: CAISEGTSYEQYF. CDR3 DNA: TGTGCCATCAGTGAGGGGACTAGCTACGAGCAGTACTTC.